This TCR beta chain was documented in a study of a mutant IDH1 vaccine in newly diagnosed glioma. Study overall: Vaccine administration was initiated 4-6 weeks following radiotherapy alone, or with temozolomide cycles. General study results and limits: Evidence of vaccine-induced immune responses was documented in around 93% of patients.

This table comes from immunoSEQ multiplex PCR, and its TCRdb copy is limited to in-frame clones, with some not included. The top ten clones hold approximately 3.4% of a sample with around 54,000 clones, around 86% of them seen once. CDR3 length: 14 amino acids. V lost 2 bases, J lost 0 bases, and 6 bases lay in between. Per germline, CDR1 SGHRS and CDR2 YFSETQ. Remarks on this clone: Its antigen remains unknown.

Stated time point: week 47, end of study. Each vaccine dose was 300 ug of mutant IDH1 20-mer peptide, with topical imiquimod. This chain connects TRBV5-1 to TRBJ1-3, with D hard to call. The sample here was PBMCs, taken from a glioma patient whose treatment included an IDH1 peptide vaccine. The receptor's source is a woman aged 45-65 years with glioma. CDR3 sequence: CASSFDGSGNTIYF. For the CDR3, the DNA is TGCGCCAGCAGCTTCGACGGCTCTGGAAACACCATATATTTT.